This T cell receptor beta chain was found in a study of molecular identifiers for immune sequencing clone quantification. Study results and caveats: Detectable among some 950,000 naive cells, according to reports, was Jurkat TCR RNA spiked in from one cell.

Germline V gene data show CDR1 as SGHAT and CDR2 as FQNNGV. The CDR3 runs to 15 residues. V lost 5 bases and J 6 bases, leaving 20 bases between the germline ends. TCRdb re-derived calls from the PCR reads in MiXCR, one entry per CDR3 protein. The sample yields roughly 10,000 distinct CDR3 sequences, roughly 20% seen once. This clonotype was detected a few times. Its antigen is unidentified. The clonotype was recovered from a human donor in good health. Some libraries in this study had Jurkat cell RNA spiked in. Material for sequencing was naive CD8+ T cells from blood, with Jurkat cell RNA spiked in. The sample's subset: FACS-sorted CD8+CD4-CCR7+CD45RA+ naive T cells. This chain joins TRBV11-2 and TRBJ2-7; tentatively, D is TRBD1 (6 bases). CDR3 protein: CASSPLVDSVLEQYF. The CDR3 DNA follows: TGTGCCAGCAGCCCTCTTGTGGACAGTGTACTCGAGCAGTACTTC.